Detailed here is one TCR beta chain. These data come from a study of blood T cell repertoires in COVID-19. Whole-study context: Italy, Spain and the United States were the sources of the convalescent and acute COVID-19 samples. In each case, the material was cDNA or gDNA derived from T cells, B-cell-depleted T cells, or PBMCs.

Trimming shortened V by 7 bases and J by 5 bases, and 20 bases separated the two germline ends. CDR1 PRHDT and CDR2 FYEKMQ come from the germline V gene (reference sequence). The CDR3 has 15 amino acids. In the source study's methods: Amplifying reference gene primers gave estimates of nucleated cell counts. Sequenced by immunoSEQ multiplex PCR; TCRdb stores in-frame clones only, minus some. The DNA was the basis for D and trimming; V, J and clone size are from that table. The sample lists 250,000 to 300,000 clones, 80% to 90% occurring once. The chain links TRBV13 to TRBJ1-1; D may be TRBD1 (6 bases). Material: peripheral blood. This clonotype originated in a woman aged 40 to 50 who had recovered from COVID-19. CDR3 in amino acids: CASNPTGGARTEAFF. CDR3 coding DNA: TGTGCCAGCAACCCCACGGGGGGGGCGCGGACTGAAGCTTTCTTT.